The T cell receptor beta chain under discussion was sequenced for a study of T cells in Graves' hyperthyroidism and ophthalmopathy (dated by TCRdb to between 2018 and 2021). For the study in its entirety: TCR V-J signatures able to tell the groups apart were searched for in a discovery cohort of approximately 95 patients, of whom 40 to 45 had Graves' ophthalmopathy and some 60 had stable Graves' hyperthyroidism. For training and testing, the 80 to 100 patients in the discovery cohort were randomly divided in a 7:3 ratio. After sampling, hyperthyroidism patients received methimazole starting at 30 mg daily, and ophthalmopathy patients received high-dose intravenous methylprednisolone. In addition, the study compared T-cell repertoires in thyroid tissue and in blood from six Graves' hyperthyroidism patients. The paper describes TCR Vbeta CDR3 sequencing of 140 or so peripheral blood samples, made up of 43 ophthalmopathy patients, around 78 hyperthyroidism patients and 17 progressor patients. Prospective prediction of ophthalmopathy was tested in an independent validation cohort of fewer than 20 hyperthyroidism patients and around 16 patients who later progressed to ophthalmopathy.

The TCR beta CDR3 regions were amplified from the RNA transcripts. A first-round RT-PCR of the TCR CDR3 used the HTBI primer set with the Qiagen OneStep RT-PCR kit. Libraries were constructed in a second round of multiplex PCR, after which size selection and purification were performed. The libraries were sequenced on an Illumina HiSeq2000 using paired-end 100 bp reads. The authors' pipeline ran thus. SOAPnuke was used to process the raw data, removing reads that contained adapters or uncalled bases, had a mean Phred below 15, or lacked an exact match to the constant primer or identifier. COPE v1.2.5 was used to merge high-quality paired reads, and clonotypes were defined as unique nucleotide sequences. MiTCR v1.1 was used to align clonotypes to the IMGT TRBV, TRBD and TRBJ reference segments. Only V-J combinations with frequency above 0.0001, covering 99% to 99.2% of repertoires, were analysed. The TCS score was defined as the ratio of F50 (clonal expansion) to E x V (chaos), calculated using BLOSUM62-based TCRdist between CDR3 peptides within each V-J. Welch's t-statistics and random forest reduced fewer than 600 V-J features to around 14, which were used in a naive Bayes classifier (R e1071). The Morisita-Horn index was used to measure how similar the thyroid and blood repertoires were. TCRdb reprocessing: public reads trimmed at Q25 with fastp, clones called with MiXCR, in-frame beta chains kept. For every CDR3 protein sequence, its rows merge into one entry that carries the most common genes and DNA. The V and J calls come from TCRdb's annotation, not from the publication. The sample data list 500,000 to 800,000 distinct CDR3 sequences, and 40% to 55% of these were observed just once. The leading ten clones occupy about 7.2% of the sample.

This clonotype has just a few counts. No cognate antigen has been identified for it. No base quality information exists; no much larger clone differs at one position. Overall study outcomes, separate from this receptor: In validation, the model predicted progression to ophthalmopathy a median of roughly six months before onset, with roughly 70% sensitivity and 72.22% specificity. Sample size was not statistically predetermined, and blinding of investigators to group allocation was not performed. Ophthalmopathy was separated from stable hyperthyroidism by a 13 V-J signature model, with 85% to 90% sensitivity and 81% to 83% specificity obtained in cross-validation and 80%/75% obtained in testing. Blood samples also contained most of the expanded thyroid clonotypes (frequency above 0.001), which suggests that blood repertoires may reflect thyroid immune responses.

The study excluded patients with uncontrolled infections, other autoimmune diseases, pregnancy or lactation. Diagnoses were based on clinical symptoms, serum thyroxine and TRAb, thyroid ultrasound and orbital computed tomography. Total RNA was extracted with Trizol reagent, and quality was checked on an Agilent 2100 Bioanalyzer. The germline V gene (reference sequence) gives CDR1 as SEHNR and CDR2 as FQNEAQ. V gives up 6 bases and J gives up 3 bases, and the segment between their germline ends measures 11 bases. Its CDR3 holds 13 amino acids, cysteine through phenylalanine. The DNA shown is the 39-base CDR3, in frame from base 1.

The receptor was derived from an adult man with Graves' disease, either hyperthyroidism or ophthalmopathy (not recorded which). Rearrangement joined TRBV7-9 to TRBJ1-2; a tentative D call is TRBD1 (5 bases match). The specimen sequenced was peripheral blood or thyroid tissue (not recorded which). The bases read TGTGCCAGCAGTACGATGGGGGACTATGGCTACACCTTC. The translation is CASSTMGDYGYTF.